The T cell receptor beta chain under discussion was sequenced for a study of CD8 T cells in ankylosing spondylitis. The study's findings and limits: Disease-linked clones proved CD8+ and comparatively uncommon in peripheral blood. Several of the motif variants were reported before in synovial fluid and blood from reactive arthritis. Blood of patients with ankylosing spondylitis appeared to be characterized by a TCR beta motif of several highly homologous variants. Reports say disease-linked clones showed up significantly more in matched ankylosing spondylitis synovial fluid.

This clonotype was counted ten times or more. What it binds is unknown. This CDR3 is 14 amino acids long. J lost 12 bases, V lost 2 bases, and 11 bases had no gene match. Germline V gives CDR1 MNHNS, CDR2 SASEGT. TCRdb used MiXCR to reprocess the 5' RACE reads, holding one entry per CDR3 protein. The data show 200,000 to 250,000 distinct CDR3 sequences, roughly a tenth seen once. The sequenced sample was blood, either unsorted or a sorted T cell fraction (not recorded which). The receptor comes from a male donor with ankylosing spondylitis or in good health (not recorded which). The chain links TRBV6-1 to TRBJ2-3, with 7 bases that match TRBD2. The chain's CDR3 is CASSEWGEAGVQYF. DNA of the CDR3: TGTGCCAGCAGTGAATGGGGTGAGGCGGGGGTCCAGTATTTT.